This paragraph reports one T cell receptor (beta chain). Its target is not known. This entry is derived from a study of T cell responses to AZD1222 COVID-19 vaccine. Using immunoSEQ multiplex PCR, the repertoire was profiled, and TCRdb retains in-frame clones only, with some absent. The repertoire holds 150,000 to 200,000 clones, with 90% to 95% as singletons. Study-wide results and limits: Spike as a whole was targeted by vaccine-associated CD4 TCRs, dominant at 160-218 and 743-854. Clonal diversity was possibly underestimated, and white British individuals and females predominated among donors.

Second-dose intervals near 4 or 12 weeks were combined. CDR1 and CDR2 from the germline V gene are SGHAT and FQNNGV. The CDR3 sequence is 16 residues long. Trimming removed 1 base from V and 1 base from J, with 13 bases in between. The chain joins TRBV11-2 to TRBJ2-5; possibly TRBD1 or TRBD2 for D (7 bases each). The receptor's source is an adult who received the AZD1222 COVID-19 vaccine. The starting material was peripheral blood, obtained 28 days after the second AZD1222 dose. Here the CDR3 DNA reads TGTGCCAGCAGCTTAGGACAGGGAGGGTCCCAAGAGACCCAGTACTTC. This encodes CASSLGQGGSQETQYF.